This T cell receptor beta chain was recovered during a study of OX40 agonist ivuxolimab in advanced cancers. Across the whole study: With ivuxolimab, an agonistic anti-OX40 (CD134) antibody, patients were treated. At doses from 0.01 to 10 mg/kg, patients were given intravenous ivuxolimab every 2 weeks.

From germline, CDR1 is SEHNR and CDR2 FQNEAQ (reference sequence). This CDR3 is 15 amino acids long. Deletions cut 5 bases from V and 8 bases from J, with 19 bases between. This clone was detected only once. The antigen is undetermined. Points from the study as a whole: Researchers report that CD8+ T cells had, on average, more expanded clones than CD4+. Individuals who were partial responders at 0.1-3.0 mg/kg had clonal expansion that ranked among the lowest.

Libraries were prepared by immunoSEQ multiplex PCR; TCRdb keeps only in-frame clonotypes and omits some of them. The table includes 70,000 to 80,000 clones, over 75% detected once. This chain joins TRBV7-9 and TRBJ2-1, with D possibly TRBD1 on 7 matching bases. The sequence was collected from an adult with an advanced solid tumor such as melanoma, head and neck, liver or kidney cancer. The sequences come from CD4+ or CD8+ T cells sorted from blood, collected in a trial of the OX40 agonist ivuxolimab. CDR3 DNA sequence: TGTGCCAGCAGCCGACAGGGTCTCGGGGGTGATGAGCAGTTCTTC. Protein product: CASSRQGLGGDEQFF. The full variable domain, with the rest looked up from reference TRBV7-9 and TRBJ2-1, is DTGVSQNPRHKITKRGQNVTFRCDPISEHNRLYWYRQTLGQGPEFLTYFQNEAQLEKSRLLSDRFSAERPKGSFSTLEIQRTEQGDSAMYLCASSRQGLGGDEQFFGPGTRLTVL.